This T cell receptor beta chain was obtained from a study of cytomegalovirus exposure and HLA in healthy donors. Broader study findings: An analysis was carried out later, and it reportedly showed fewer N-insertions in an Asian-associated ancestry cluster than the 666-donor mean.

The donors (healthy individuals) were bone marrow donors. In the PCR, 60 Vbeta and 13 Jbeta primers were used. In the original workflow: The authors later counted about 80 million unique TCR beta chains, about 11 million of them shared. Some clones are missing from TCRdb's copy, which holds only in-frame ones; the method was immunoSEQ multiplex PCR. The V and J calls and clone size were taken over from that table, and D and trimming were inferred from the DNA. Of about 180,000 clones in the sample, roughly 79% were seen once. CDR3 length equals 14 residues. Germline trimming cut 7 bases from V and 2 bases from J; bases unmatched to any gene: 4. The germline CDR1 and CDR2 sequences are SGHVS and FNYEAQ. Worth noting for this clone: Its target is unknown.

This clonotype was obtained from a male donor in good health and CMV-seronegative. V and J are TRBV7-6 and TRBJ2-2; 7 bases match TRBD1. Sequencing used PBMCs. This chain's CDR3 is CASTGQSNTGELFF. CDR3 in DNA: TGTGCCAGCACGGGACAGAGTAACACCGGGGAGCTGTTTTTT.